The entry that follows covers one T cell receptor beta chain sequence. The antigen is not known. Germline values: CDR1 SGHRS, CDR2 YFSETQ. This CDR3 comprises 15 residues. Trimming took off 1 base at V and 4 bases at J, with 11 bases between the two ends. PCR was performed a second time for about 7 to 11 cycles using a sample-barcoded 5' primer and a J-beta primer mix. TCRdb reprocessed the 5' RACE reads via MiXCR and lists one record per CDR3 protein. This sample has about 780,000 distinct CDR3 sequences, with roughly 46% found just once. Drawing of peripheral blood yielded ten milliliters from each donor. This sample was taken from a study of blood T cells in healthy people across ages. Study-level findings and limits: Getting older went along with TCR beta diversity per million T cells dropping roughly linearly.

Source material: blood. This receptor was obtained from a man older than 75 in good health. This chain joins TRBV5-1 and TRBJ1-4; maybe TRBD1 (5 bases). The CDR3 nucleotides read TGCGCCAGCAGCTTGAGTGGGGGGGATAATGAAAAACTGTTTTTT. As protein: CASSLSGGDNEKLFF.